The clone carrying this T cell receptor beta chain was counted ten times or more. Its cognate antigen is unknown. The data were taken from a study of T cells in Graves' hyperthyroidism and ophthalmopathy. Amplified regions were TCR beta CDR3 sequences from RNA transcripts. The primer set for the first-round RT-PCR of the TCR CDR3 was HTBI. In TCRdb, the multiplex PCR reads were re-called with MiXCR into one record per CDR3 protein. The sample records a few hundred thousand distinct CDR3 sequences, 46% being singletons. Findings and limits, study-wide: Most thyroid clonotypes expanded above 0.001 were also detected in blood.

This CDR3 region has 16 residues. Germline V lookup: CDR1 SNHLY, CDR2 FYNNEI. The ends were cut back, 4 bases at V and 6 bases at J, with 21 bases in the middle. The receptor was isolated from an adult woman with Graves' disease, either hyperthyroidism or ophthalmopathy (not recorded which). Sequenced sample: peripheral blood or thyroid tissue (not recorded which). This rearrangement joins TRBV2 to TRBJ1-2; no definite D call. CDR3 bases: TGTGCCAGCAGTGGATTGAGGGCAGGCGGTCTTCATGGCTACACCTTC. This sequence encodes CASSGLRAGGLHGYTF.